The rows below give T cell receptor beta chains drawn from one sample of a study of cytomegalovirus exposure and HLA in healthy donors. The table came from immunoSEQ multiplex PCR; TCRdb's copy has only in-frame clones and leaves some out. Among about 82,000 clones, around 77% were seen once, and the ten largest hold 3.3%. Sequencing input: PBMCs. These receptors all stem from a man aged 45-65 years in good health and CMV-seronegative. The CDR3 runs from the conserved cysteine through the conserved F or W. The D gene is left open where the match is weak. Rows may omit the clone size; those that give it use once, few, many or a size class.

d_call: .; clone_size: once; j_call: TRBJ2-7; v_call: TRBV4-1; cdr3_aa: CASSQDRTGHLSYEQYF; cdr3_nt: TGCGCCAGCAGCCAAGATCGAACAGGTCATCTCTCCTACGAGCAGTACTTC
d_call: TRBD1; clone_size: .; j_call: TRBJ2-7; v_call: TRBV18; cdr3_aa: CASSPADRGSYEQYF; cdr3_nt: TGTGCCAGCTCACCCGCGGACAGGGGTTCCTACGAGCAGTACTTC
d_call: TRBD1; clone_size: .; j_call: TRBJ1-2; v_call: TRBV28; cdr3_aa: CASSTGTAFMWNGYTF; cdr3_nt: TGTGCCAGCAGTACCGGGACAGCCTTTATGTGGAATGGCTACACCTTC
d_call: TRBD2; clone_size: .; j_call: TRBJ2-3; v_call: TRBV11-3; cdr3_aa: CASSLAGGIMDTQYF; cdr3_nt: TGTGCCAGCAGCCTAGCGGGGGGTATAATGGATACGCAGTATTTT
d_call: TRBD1; clone_size: .; j_call: TRBJ1-6; v_call: TRBV10-3; cdr3_aa: CAISERGTGESPLHF; cdr3_nt: TGTGCCATCAGTGAAAGGGGGACAGGGGAATCACCCCTCCACTTT
d_call: TRBD1; clone_size: .; j_call: TRBJ2-7; v_call: TRBV18; cdr3_aa: CASSPGTVSEQYF; cdr3_nt: TGTGCCAGCTCACCAGGGACAGTGAGCGAGCAGTACTTC
d_call: .; clone_size: .; j_call: TRBJ1-1; v_call: TRBV9; cdr3_aa: CASSARVAGTEAFF; cdr3_nt: TGTGCCAGCAGCGCCCGGGTCGCCGGCACTGAAGCTTTCTTT
d_call: TRBD1; clone_size: .; j_call: TRBJ2-1; v_call: TRBV13; cdr3_aa: CASSSSSGGFYNEQFF; cdr3_nt: TGTGCCAGCAGCTCTTCCTCAGGGGGCTTCTACAATGAGCAGTTCTTC
d_call: TRBD2; clone_size: .; j_call: TRBJ2-5; v_call: TRBV18; cdr3_aa: CASSPQASGNQETQYF; cdr3_nt: TGTGCCAGCTCACCACAGGCTAGCGGGAACCAAGAGACCCAGTACTTC
d_call: .; clone_size: .; j_call: TRBJ1-4; v_call: TRBV4-2; cdr3_aa: CASSREGLEKLFF; cdr3_nt: TGTGCCAGCAGCCGTGAGGGTCTTGAAAAACTGTTTTTT
d_call: TRBD1; clone_size: few; j_call: TRBJ1-1; v_call: TRBV4-1; cdr3_aa: CASSQGDREAFF; cdr3_nt: TGCGCCAGCAGCCAAGGGGACAGAGAAGCTTTCTTT
d_call: TRBD1; clone_size: few; j_call: TRBJ1-3; v_call: TRBV4-1; cdr3_aa: CASSLDRGSSGNTIYF; cdr3_nt: TGCGCCAGCAGCCTCGACAGGGGGAGCTCTGGAAACACCATATATTTT
d_call: .; clone_size: .; j_call: TRBJ1-1; v_call: TRBV2; cdr3_aa: CATTGGRNTEAFF; cdr3_nt: TGTGCCACCACCGGAGGGAGGAACACTGAAGCTTTCTTT
d_call: TRBD1; clone_size: .; j_call: TRBJ1-4; v_call: TRBV7-9; cdr3_aa: CASSRRDRAPEF; cdr3_nt: TGTGCCAGCAGCCGCCGGGACAGGGCCCCCGAATTT
d_call: .; clone_size: .; j_call: TRBJ1-2; v_call: TRBV9; cdr3_aa: CASNLQGVPYGYTF; cdr3_nt: TGTGCCAGCAACTTACAAGGGGTACCCTATGGCTACACCTTC
d_call: TRBD2; clone_size: .; j_call: TRBJ2-1; v_call: TRBV12-5; cdr3_aa: CASGLGGGHEQFF; cdr3_nt: TGTGCTAGTGGCCTCGGCGGGGGGCATGAGCAGTTCTTC
d_call: .; clone_size: .; j_call: TRBJ2-3; v_call: TRBV28; cdr3_aa: CASSPPRLRGLGTDTQYF; cdr3_nt: TGTGCCAGCAGTCCACCTCGCCTTCGGGGTCTCGGCACAGATACGCAGTATTTT
d_call: .; clone_size: .; j_call: TRBJ2-3; v_call: TRBV5-1; cdr3_aa: CASSSDGRDTQYF; cdr3_nt: TGCGCCAGCAGTTCGGACGGGAGAGATACGCAGTATTTT